The rows below give T cell receptor beta chains drawn from one sample of a study of cytomegalovirus exposure and HLA in healthy donors. The repertoire was sequenced with immunoSEQ multiplex PCR; TCRdb's copy has only in-frame clones and lacks some. The table records about 160,000 clones, roughly 80% of them present only once. The sequenced material came from PBMCs. The receptors were gathered from a woman in her twenties or thirties in good health and CMV-seropositive. The CDR3 runs from the conserved cysteine through the conserved F or W. D genes are given only for firm matches. Clone sizes are given selectively: once, few, many, or a class where the clone is expanded.

>TRBV7-2|TRBJ1-2|-|-
CASSLVGWAGRDYGYTF
TGTGCCAGCAGCTTAGTTGGGTGGGCAGGGAGGGACTATGGCTACACCTTC
>TRBV27|TRBJ2-7|once|TRBD1
CASRPGQGANEQYF
TGTGCCAGCAGACCGGGACAGGGGGCTAACGAGCAGTACTTC
>TRBV11-3|TRBJ2-7|-|-
CASSLTRGSYEQYF
TGTGCCAGCAGCTTAACCAGGGGCTCCTACGAGCAGTACTTC
>TRBV5-6|TRBJ1-2|-|TRBD1
CASSSGQGPTF
TGTGCCAGCAGTTCGGGACAGGGTCCCACCTTC
>TRBV7-3|TRBJ2-1|-|TRBD1
CASSLGQGNHNEQFF
TGTGCCAGCAGCTTAGGACAGGGGAACCACAATGAGCAGTTCTTC
>TRBV7-9|TRBJ1-6|-|-
CASSLTGRVLSPLHF
TGTGCCAGCAGCCTTACGGGGAGGGTCCTCTCACCCCTCCACTTT
>TRBV7-2|TRBJ2-3|-|TRBD2
CASSLTSGADTQYF
TGTGCCAGCAGCTTAACTAGCGGGGCAGATACGCAGTATTTT
>TRBV5-1|TRBJ2-3|few|-
CASSSIARTDTQYF
TGCGCCAGCAGCTCAATAGCGCGTACAGATACGCAGTATTTT
>TRBV6-1|TRBJ2-1|-|TRBD1
CASSGTGSYNEQFF
TGTGCTTCGTCCGGGACAGGGTCCTACAATGAGCAGTTCTTC
>TRBV27|TRBJ1-5|-|TRBD1
CASSSTGYGQPQHF
TGTGCCAGCAGCTCGACAGGGTATGGTCAGCCCCAGCATTTT
>TRBV10-3|TRBJ1-3|-|TRBD1
CAIRKRQGRSGNTIYF
TGTGCCATCAGGAAAAGACAGGGCCGGTCTGGAAACACCATATATTTT
>TRBV7-8|TRBJ1-1|few|TRBD1
CASSVDRDTEAFF
TGTGCCAGCAGCGTAGACAGGGACACTGAAGCTTTCTTT
>TRBV5-1|TRBJ2-5|-|TRBD2
CASSFIPPSGQETQYF
TGCGCCAGCAGCTTCATCCCACCTAGCGGCCAAGAGACCCAGTACTTC
>TRBV28|TRBJ1-4|-|TRBD1
CASSYPGQGRGEKLFF
TGTGCCAGCAGTTACCCAGGACAGGGTAGAGGTGAAAAACTGTTTTTT
>TRBV5-1|TRBJ1-2|-|-
CASSADGGYGYTF
TGCGCCAGCAGCGCGGACGGGGGCTATGGCTACACCTTC
>TRBV10-3|TRBJ2-7|-|TRBD1
CASRPGTGVYEQYF
TGTGCCAGCCGCCCCGGGACAGGGGTCTACGAGCAGTACTTC
>TRBV5-1|TRBJ2-1|-|TRBD2
CASSFADLFPSLAGGENEQFF
TGCGCCAGCAGCTTCGCTGATCTATTCCCTAGTCTAGCGGGGGGTGAAAATGAGCAGTTCTTC
>TRBV9|TRBJ2-5|-|TRBD2
CASSVVGAGGRQETQYF
TGTGCCAGCAGCGTAGTGGGAGCGGGGGGGAGGCAAGAGACCCAGTACTTC
>TRBV5-5|TRBJ2-2|-|TRBD1
CASGLQGAGELFF
TGTGCCAGCGGATTACAGGGGGCCGGGGAGCTGTTTTTT
>TRBV29-1|TRBJ1-5|-|-
CSVGTALNQPQHF
TGCAGCGTTGGGACAGCGCTCAATCAGCCCCAGCATTTT
>TRBV5-1|TRBJ1-5|-|-
CASSLAVNQPQHF
TGCGCCAGCAGCTTGGCGGTCAATCAGCCCCAGCATTTT
>TRBV9|TRBJ1-2|-|TRBD1
CASSTTGDSHLGYTF
TGTGCCAGCAGCACAACCGGGGACAGCCACCTTGGCTACACCTTC